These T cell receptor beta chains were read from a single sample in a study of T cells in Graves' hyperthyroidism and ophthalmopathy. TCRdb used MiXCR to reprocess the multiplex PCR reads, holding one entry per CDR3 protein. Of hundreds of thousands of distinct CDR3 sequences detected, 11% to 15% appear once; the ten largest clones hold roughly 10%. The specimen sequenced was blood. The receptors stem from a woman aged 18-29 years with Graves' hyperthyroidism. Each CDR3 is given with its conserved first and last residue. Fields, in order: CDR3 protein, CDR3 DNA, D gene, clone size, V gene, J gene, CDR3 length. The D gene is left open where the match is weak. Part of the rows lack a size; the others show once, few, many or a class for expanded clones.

CASSLEQGGGQPQHF,TGTGCCAGCAGTTTAGAACAGGGGGGCGGACAGCCCCAGCATTTT,TRBD1,many,TRBV12-3/TRBV12-4,TRBJ1-5,15
CASSLFRRVGVGQPQHF,TGTGCCAGCAGTTTATTCAGGCGGGTGGGGGTAGGGCAGCCCCAGCATTTT,.,many,TRBV28,TRBJ1-5,17
CSARPQGAAYEQYF,TGCAGTGCTAGACCTCAGGGGGCGGCCTACGAGCAGTACTTC,TRBD1,few,TRBV20-1,TRBJ2-7,14
CATSDTETGTDTQYF,TGTGCCACCAGTGATACCGAGACAGGGACAGATACGCAGTATTTT,TRBD1,many,TRBV24-1,TRBJ2-3,15
CASSLMTQVTEAFF,TGTGCCAGCAGCTTGATGACCCAGGTGACTGAAGCTTTCTTT,.,few,TRBV5-6,TRBJ1-1,14
CASTRGAGSGNTIYF,TGTGCCAGCACCCGGGGGGCTGGCTCTGGAAACACCATATATTTT,.,.,TRBV28,TRBJ1-3,15
CASSYRGLETQYF,TGCGCCAGCAGCTATCGTGGTCTCGAGACCCAGTACTTC,.,.,TRBV5-1,TRBJ2-5,13
CASSEALAGKGTQYF,TGTGCCAGCAGTGAAGCGCTAGCGGGAAAGGGTACGCAGTATTTT,TRBD2,many,TRBV2,TRBJ2-3,15
CASSDGLAGGQEQYF,TGTGCCAGCAGTGATGGACTAGCGGGAGGGCAGGAGCAGTACTTC,TRBD2,few,TRBV6-2/TRBV6-3,TRBJ2-7,15
CASSSKGSPQETQYF,TGTGCCAGCAGTTCGAAGGGATCACCCCAAGAGACCCAGTACTTC,.,many,TRBV28,TRBJ2-5,15
CASSDPGPQADTQYF,TGTGCCAGCAGCGATCCGGGGCCGCAGGCGGATACGCAGTATTTT,.,many,TRBV7-9,TRBJ2-3,15
CASRGTGKSSYNEQFF,TGTGCCAGCAGGGGGACAGGGAAAAGCTCCTACAATGAGCAGTTCTTC,TRBD1,.,TRBV7-2,TRBJ2-1,16
CASSEEGGKNYEQYF,TGTGCCAGCAGTGAAGAGGGGGGGAAGAACTACGAGCAGTACTTC,.,many,TRBV2,TRBJ2-7,15
CASSPRRDCAYEQYF,TGTGCCAGCTCACCTCGCCGGGACTGCGCCTACGAGCAGTACTTC,.,.,TRBV18,TRBJ2-7,15
CSAAGDTGSEGIGQYF,TGCAGTGCAGCAGGGGATACAGGGTCGGAAGGCATCGGGCAGTACTTC,.,few,TRBV20-1,TRBJ2-7,16
CSVGVGANEKLFF,TGCAGCGTTGGGGTGGGGGCTAATGAAAAACTGTTTTTT,.,many,TRBV29-1,TRBJ1-4,13
CASSYSGRESYNEQFF,TGTGCCAGCAGTTACTCAGGGCGGGAGTCCTACAATGAGCAGTTCTTC,TRBD2,.,TRBV6-7,TRBJ2-1,16
CASSPKVAGITDTQYF,TGTGCCAGCAGCCCTAAGGTAGCGGGAATAACAGATACGCAGTATTTT,TRBD2,many,TRBV3-1,TRBJ2-3,16
CASSEAALSPGETQYF,TGCGCCAGCAGTGAAGCGGCACTTAGTCCCGGGGAGACCCAGTACTTC,.,few,TRBV10-2,TRBJ2-5,16
CASSYRPTGGNQPQHF,TGTGCCAGCAGTTACCGGCCTACTGGCGGCAATCAGCCCCAGCATTTT,.,few,TRBV6-5,TRBJ1-5,16
CASSRGTGDVARGKNIQYF,TGTGCCAGCAGCCGCGGGACAGGGGACGTGGCGAGGGGCAAAAACATTCAGTACTTC,TRBD1,many,TRBV7-9,TRBJ2-4,19
CASRSGVEAKNIQYF,TGTGCCAGCAGATCGGGGGTTGAAGCCAAAAACATTCAGTACTTC,.,.,TRBV12-3/TRBV12-4,TRBJ2-4,15
CASSIVGGPFSGNTIYF,TGTGCCAGTAGTATTGTAGGGGGTCCATTCTCTGGAAACACCATATATTTT,.,.,TRBV19,TRBJ1-3,17
CSARSPGLAGLNNEQFF,TGCAGTGCTAGAAGTCCGGGACTAGCGGGATTGAACAATGAGCAGTTCTTC,TRBD2,many,TRBV20-1,TRBJ2-1,17
CASSVTGDHTDTQYF,TGTGCCAGCAGCGTAACAGGAGATCACACAGATACGCAGTATTTT,.,many,TRBV9,TRBJ2-3,15
CASSYRSTGGLWDEQFF,TGTGCCAGCAGTTACCGTTCGACAGGGGGCCTTTGGGATGAGCAGTTCTTC,TRBD1,.,TRBV6-5,TRBJ2-1,17
CASSIQQLTDTQYF,TGTGCCAGTAGTATCCAGCAGCTCACAGATACGCAGTATTTT,.,many,TRBV19,TRBJ2-3,14
CASSLGLRDSDGYTF,TGTGCCAGCAGCTTAGGCCTTCGGGACAGCGATGGCTACACCTTC,TRBD1,many,TRBV11-2,TRBJ1-2,15
CAIRPGQGGSPLHF,TGTGCCATCAGGCCGGGACAGGGAGGTTCACCCCTCCACTTT,TRBD1,.,TRBV10-3,TRBJ1-6,14
CASSPSRGRENEQFF,TGTGCCAGCTCACCGTCCAGGGGGCGCGAGAATGAGCAGTTCTTC,TRBD1,many,TRBV18,TRBJ2-1,15
CATSRVGLSGVPREKLFF,TGTGCCACCAGCAGAGTTGGTCTTTCAGGGGTTCCTCGTGAAAAACTGTTTTTT,.,few,TRBV15,TRBJ1-4,18
CASSERWGTVEQYF,TGTGCCAGCAGTGAAAGGTGGGGGACTGTGGAGCAGTACTTC,.,many,TRBV6-1,TRBJ2-7,14
CAGSLSGAIEQYF,TGTGCCGGCTCACTCTCCGGGGCGATCGAGCAGTACTTC,.,.,TRBV18,TRBJ2-7,13
CASGLAGTFYTDTQYF,TGTGCCAGCGGTCTAGCGGGAACGTTTTATACAGATACGCAGTATTTT,TRBD2,many,TRBV27,TRBJ2-3,16
CASALRDRGADTQYF,TGTGCCAGCGCCCTCCGGGACAGGGGGGCAGATACGCAGTATTTT,TRBD1,.,TRBV27,TRBJ2-3,15
CASSLRGTGFVSDYEQYF,TGTGCCAGCAGTTTAAGAGGGACAGGGTTCGTCTCGGACTACGAGCAGTACTTC,TRBD1,.,TRBV27,TRBJ2-7,18
CASSPRGQVLNTGELFF,TGTGCCAGCAGTCCTCGCGGACAGGTTTTGAACACCGGGGAGCTGTTTTTT,TRBD1,.,TRBV12-3/TRBV12-4,TRBJ2-2,17
CASSQFDVSSYEQYF,TGTGCCAGCAGCCAATTCGACGTTAGCTCCTACGAGCAGTACTTC,.,many,TRBV7-9,TRBJ2-7,15
CASSQDGGSSYEQYF,TGTGCCAGCAGCCAAGACGGCGGGAGCTCCTACGAGCAGTACTTC,TRBD2,many,TRBV3-1,TRBJ2-7,15
CASSLFWRDPCEQYF,TGTGCCAGCAGCTTATTTTGGCGGGACCCGTGCGAGCAGTACTTC,.,.,TRBV7-2,TRBJ2-7,15
CACYPGQELYGYTF,TGTGCCTGCTATCCGGGACAGGAACTCTATGGCTACACCTTC,TRBD1,.,TRBV30,TRBJ1-2,14
CASSFMGGSYNEQFF,TGTGCCAGCAGCTTCATGGGGGGCTCCTACAATGAGCAGTTCTTC,.,many,TRBV7-8,TRBJ2-1,15
CASSRGGGNQPQHF,TGCGCCAGCAGCCGGGGGGGCGGCAATCAGCCCCAGCATTTT,.,many,TRBV4-1,TRBJ1-5,14
CSASELGAGLAGGREQYF,TGCAGTGCTAGTGAGCTCGGGGCCGGACTAGCGGGAGGACGCGAGCAGTACTTC,TRBD2,.,TRBV20-1,TRBJ2-7,18
CASRDGVVSNQPQHF,TGTGCCAGCAGGGATGGGGTGGTTAGCAATCAGCCCCAGCATTTT,.,many,TRBV12-3/TRBV12-4,TRBJ1-5,15
CASSLAYAGGREYF,TGTGCCAGCAGCTTAGCCTATGCGGGAGGCCGCGAGTACTTC,TRBD2,many,TRBV7-2,TRBJ2-5,14
CASSPLMGGNYGYTF,TGTGCCAGCAGCCCTCTGATGGGCGGGAACTATGGCTACACCTTC,.,.,TRBV7-9,TRBJ1-2,15
CAFSSGSAGTGELFF,TGCGCCTTTTCTAGCGGGAGCGCGGGCACCGGGGAGCTGTTTTTT,TRBD2,few,TRBV28,TRBJ2-2,15
CSASVQNSYEQYF,TGCAGTGCTAGCGTTCAAAACTCCTACGAGCAGTACTTC,.,many,TRBV20-1,TRBJ2-7,13
CAWSAGLANQPQHF,TGTGCCTGGAGTGCTGGACTGGCTAATCAGCCCCAGCATTTT,.,many,TRBV30,TRBJ1-5,14